This paragraph reports one T cell receptor (beta chain). For repertoire sequencing, the TCR beta CDR3 regions were amplified from RNA transcripts. An initial RT-PCR round employing HTBI primers preceded a second-round multiplex PCR. One entry per CDR3 protein results from TCRdb running MiXCR on the multiplex PCR reads. Here the sample spans about 210,000 distinct CDR3 sequences, 29% being singletons. The sample originates from a study of Graves' ophthalmopathy and Graves' hyperthyroidism. V lost 5 bases to trimming and J lost 6 bases, with 20 bases between them. Germline V lookup: CDR1 SGHVS, CDR2 FNYEAQ. The CDR3 is 15 amino acids. Under 3 months in duration, the ophthalmopathy in affected donors had moderate-to-severe activity, CAS ≥3 and NOSPECS ≥4.

The clonotype originates from a middle-aged man with Graves' ophthalmopathy. The chain uses TRBV7-6 and TRBJ2-7; D call uncertain. Material: peripheral blood. The CDR3 sequence is CASSPPGPLPGEQYF. For the CDR3, the DNA is TGTGCCAGCAGCCCACCCGGGCCCTTACCAGGCGAGCAGTACTTC.